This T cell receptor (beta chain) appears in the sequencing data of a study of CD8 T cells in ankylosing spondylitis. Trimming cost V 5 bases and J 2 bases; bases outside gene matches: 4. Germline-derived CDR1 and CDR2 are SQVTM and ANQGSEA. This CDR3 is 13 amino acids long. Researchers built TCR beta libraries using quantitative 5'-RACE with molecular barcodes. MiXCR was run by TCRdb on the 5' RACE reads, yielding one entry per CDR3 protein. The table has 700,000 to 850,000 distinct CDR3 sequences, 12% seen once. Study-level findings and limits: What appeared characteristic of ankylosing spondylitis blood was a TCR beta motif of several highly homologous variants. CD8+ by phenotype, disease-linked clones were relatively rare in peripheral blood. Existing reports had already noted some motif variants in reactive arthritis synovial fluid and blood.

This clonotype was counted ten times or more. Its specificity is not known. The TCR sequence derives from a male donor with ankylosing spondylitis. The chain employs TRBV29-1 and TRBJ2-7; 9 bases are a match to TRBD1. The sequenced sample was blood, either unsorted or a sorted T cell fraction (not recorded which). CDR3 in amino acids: CSVPGQGPYEQYF. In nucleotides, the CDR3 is TGCAGCGTTCCGGGACAGGGACCCTACGAGCAGTACTTC.